These 32 T cell receptor beta chains originate from one sample sequenced in a study of PD-L1 blockade in urothelial cancer. Time point in this sample: peripheral blood 6 weeks after treatment start. The assay was immunoSEQ multiplex PCR, and TCRdb's table has in-frame clones only and misses some. The sample yields under 150,000 clones, 80% to 90% seen once. The sequences come from PBMCs, collected around atezolizumab (anti-PD-L1) treatment. The receptors were sampled from a man aged 60 to 75 with urothelial cancer.

The chain joins TRBV25-1 to TRBJ2-5, with 11 bases identical to TRBD2. This CDR3 has 17 residues. The J segment lost 1 base and the V segment lost 4 bases, leaving 8 bases of the junction unmatched. Germline values: CDR1 MGHDK, CDR2 SYGVNS. The CDR3 region has the DNA TGTGCCAGCAGTGGGTGGTGGACTAGCGGGTTCCAAGAGACCCAGTACTTC. Amino acids: CASSGWWTSGFQETQYF.

This clone was recorded only once. The chain carries TRBV5-4 and TRBJ2-1; 7 bases match TRBD2. J gave up 5 bases and V 0 bases, and 8 bases lay outside the gene matches. Germline V lookup: CDR1 SGHNT, CDR2 YYREEE (reference sequence). The CDR3 runs 16 residues. For the CDR3, the DNA is TGTGCCAGCAGCTTGGAGATTAGCGGGCGTCACAATGAGCAGTTCTTC. Amino acids: CASSLEISGRHNEQFF.

The V and J genes are TRBV6-1 and TRBJ2-7; 10 nucleotides line up with TRBD2. With V trimmed by 4 bases and J by 0 bases, 3 bases remained unmatched. CDR1 is MNHNS, CDR2 SASEGT, per germline. The CDR3 spans 15 residues. The CDR3 reads CASSGLAGTSYEQYF. CDR3 sequence (DNA): TGTGCCAGCAGTGGACTAGCGGGTACCTCCTACGAGCAGTACTTC.

The chain recombines TRBV7-2 with TRBJ2-5; unclear D gene. V was pared by 2 bases and J by 1 base, with 17 bases between. The CDR3 length is 17 residues. From germline, CDR1 is SGHTA and CDR2 FQGNSA. CDR3 DNA sequence: TGTGCCAGCAGCTTAATTCGAATTAGGCCAGGCCAAGAGACCCAGTACTTC. It is translated as CASSLIRIRPGQETQYF.

This sequence joins TRBV5-1 and TRBJ1-1; D not resolved. Per the germline V gene, CDR1 is SGHRS and CDR2 is YFSETQ. The CDR3 sequence is 13 residues long. Trimming stripped 7 bases from V and 2 bases from J, with 12 bases between. CDR3 amino acids: CASRSRSNTEAFF. CDR3 nucleotides: TGCGCCAGCCGCTCGCGTAGTAACACTGAAGCTTTCTTT.

CDR3 loop: CASKAGGDTDTQYF. The CDR3 nucleotides are TGTGCCAGCAAGGCGGGGGGCGACACAGATACGCAGTATTTT. The V and J genes are TRBV6-4 and TRBJ2-3; 8 nucleotides line up with TRBD2. This CDR3 comprises 14 residues. The V segment lost 7 bases and the J segment 2 bases; nucleotides outside the gene matches: 5. Germline V gene data show CDR1 as MRHNA and CDR2 as SNTAGT.

This clone was observed a few times. The rearrangement uses TRBV27 and TRBJ2-7; 7 nucleotides match TRBD1. V shed 8 bases, J shed 1 base, and the junction held 8 bases outside the gene matches. The CDR3 is 14 amino acids. Germline CDR1 is MNHEY and CDR2 is SMNVEV (reference sequence). The CDR3 loop is CASHRQGRSYEQYF. CDR3 DNA sequence: TGTGCCAGCCACCGACAGGGCCGTTCCTACGAGCAGTACTTC.

Turning to this clone: The junction does not match germline at one end; this may be a read error. V usage is TRBV6-6 and J usage is TRBJ2-1; 12 bases are shared with TRBD2. This CDR3 contains 16 residues. Germline assignment: CDR1 MNHNY and CDR2 SVGAGI (reference sequence). The CDR3 loop is CASSNSGLAGDNEQFF. The CDR3 DNA reads as TGTGCCAGCAGTAACTCGGGACTAGCGGGTGACAATGAGCAGTTCTTC.

The chain employs TRBV19 and TRBJ2-7; D call uncertain. CDR3 length: 14 amino acids. V was cut by 4 bases and J by 6 bases, with 16 bases left in between. In germline, CDR1 is LNHDA, CDR2 SQIVND (reference sequence). This chain's CDR3 is CASSTAGQAGEQYF. The CDR3 DNA is TGTGCCAGTAGTACGGCCGGTCAGGCCGGCGAGCAGTACTTC. The whole variable domain, filled in from reference TRBV19 and TRBJ2-7, reads DGGITQSPKYLFRKEGQNVTLSCEQNLNHDAMYWYRQDPGQGLRLIYYSQIVNDFQKGDIAEGYSVSREKKESFPLTVTSAQKNPTAFYLCASSTAGQAGEQYFGPGTRLTVT.

The J gene is TRBJ2-1, the V gene TRBV2; 9 positions match TRBD2. The CDR3 is made up of 15 amino acids. After removal of 6 bases from V and 9 bases from J, the junction contained 12 bases not matched to a gene. From germline, CDR1 is SNHLY and CDR2 FYNNEI. CDR3 in DNA: TGTGCCAGCAGGAGGGGTAGCGGGAGCTTTGGTGAGCAGTTCTTC. Its translation is CASRRGSGSFGEQFF. The whole variable domain, remainder taken from reference TRBV2 and TRBJ2-1, is EPEVTQTPSHQVTQMGQEVILRCVPISNHLYFYWYRQILGQKVEFLVSFYNNEISEKSEIFDDQFSVERPDGSNFTLKIRSTKLEDSAMYFCASRRGSGSFGEQFFGPGTRLTVL.

V gene TRBV2 combines with J gene TRBJ1-4; 12 nucleotides agree with TRBD1. The germline gives CDR1 SNHLY, CDR2 FYNNEI. The CDR3 contains 15 residues. V trimming: 5 bases; J trimming: 7 bases; junction bases outside the gene matches: 5. DNA for the CDR3: TGTGCCAGCAGTCCCGGGACAGGGGGCAGTGAAAAACTGTTTTTT. Protein sequence: CASSPGTGGSEKLFF.

The chain joins TRBV11-3 to TRBJ1-6, with D hard to call. V dropped 5 bases and J dropped 0 bases, with 11 bases sitting between them. CDR1 and CDR2 (germline): SGHNT, YENEEA. This CDR3 has 16 residues. The CDR3 here is CASSQGGSSYNSPLHF. CDR3 sequence (DNA): TGTGCCAGCAGCCAAGGAGGGAGCTCCTATAATTCACCCCTCCACTTT.

This chain connects TRBV19 to TRBJ1-1; D uncertain. CDR1 and CDR2 (germline): LNHDA, SQIVND (reference sequence). Trimming left V 6 bases short and J 7 bases short, with 15 bases between. The CDR3 contains 13 residues. The CDR3 is CASRSRSALEAFF. CDR3 nucleotides: TGTGCCAGTAGATCGAGGTCCGCCCTTGAAGCTTTCTTT.

This chain joins TRBV6-1 and TRBJ1-2, with TRBD1 matching over 7 bases. V lost 6 bases, J lost 2 bases, and 6 bases stayed unmatched. CDR1 is MNHNS, CDR2 SASEGT, per germline. The CDR3 is 14 residues long. CDR3 in DNA: TGTGCCAGCAGCAGGGGACAGACCAACTATGGCTACACCTTC. Translated: CASSRGQTNYGYTF.

This chain connects TRBV5-1 to TRBJ2-7, with 16 nucleotides matching TRBD2. Trimming took 0 bases from V and 2 from J; bases not matched to a gene: 5. Germline values: CDR1 SGHRS, CDR2 YFSETQ. The CDR3 has 18 amino acids. CDR3 in amino acids: CASSLATGTSGRAYEQYF. DNA of the CDR3: TGCGCCAGCAGCTTGGCAACCGGGACTAGCGGGAGGGCCTACGAGCAGTACTTC.

This clone was observed a single time. This chain uses TRBV7-9 with TRBJ2-1; 11 bases agree with TRBD2. The CDR3 sequence is 16 residues long. V shed 0 bases and J 2 bases; nucleotides not matched to a gene: 0. The germline CDR1 and CDR2 sequences are SEHNR and FQNEAQ (reference sequence). CDR3 sequence reads: CASSLASGRAYNEQFF. The CDR3 DNA follows: TGTGCCAGCAGCTTAGCTAGCGGGAGGGCCTACAATGAGCAGTTCTTC.

Here the CDR3 reads CASSKRGQAQSGNTIYF. The CDR3 DNA reads as TGTGCCAGCAGCAAGCGGGGACAGGCTCAGAGTGGAAACACCATATATTTT. V is TRBV21-1 and J is TRBJ1-3; the table's D gene call, TRBD1, was not cross checked with the DNA. TRBV21-1 is a documented pseudogene. This CDR3 is 17 amino acids long.

As DNA, the CDR3 is TGTGCCAGCAGCTTGGCAGGGCGGCAATACTCCTACGAGCAGTACTTC. Protein sequence: CASSLAGRQYSYEQYF. The chain is built from TRBV5-4 and TRBJ2-7, with D tentatively TRBD1 (5 bases). The germline V gene has CDR1 SGHNT and CDR2 YYREEE (reference sequence). V was pared by 0 bases and J by 0 bases, with 13 bases between. This CDR3 comprises 16 residues.

The rearrangement links TRBV6-6 to TRBJ2-4, with 11 bases that match TRBD2. Trimming at V came to 4 bases and at J to 9 bases, leaving 8 bases not matched to a gene. The CDR3 runs to 15 residues. CDR1 and CDR2 from the germline V gene are MNHNY and SVGAGI (reference sequence). The CDR3 coding sequence is TGTGCCAGCAGTTCCGTAGCGGGAGGGGAGATCATTCAGTACTTC. This gives the protein CASSSVAGGEIIQYF.

Here the CDR3 reads CASSDSGRLARYDEQFF. CDR3 bases: TGTGCCAGCAGCGATAGCGGGAGACTAGCGCGGTATGATGAGCAGTTCTTC. This sequence joins TRBV11-3 and TRBJ2-1, with TRBD2 identical over 9 bases. The CDR3 has 17 residues. Losses at the gene ends were 5 bases for V and 8 bases for J; bases not matched to a gene: 16. The germline CDR1 and CDR2 sequences are SGHNT and YENEEA.

This chain links TRBV19 with TRBJ1-5; TRBD1 might be the D (5 bases). Trimming left V 2 bases short and J 0 bases short, with 11 bases between. CDR3 length equals 16 residues. Germline CDR1 and CDR2: LNHDA and SQIVND (reference sequence). The CDR3 coding sequence is TGTGCCAGTAGTATACGAGGACATGATAGCAATCAGCCCCAGCATTTT. Its protein is CASSIRGHDSNQPQHF. The full variable domain, completed using reference TRBV19 and TRBJ1-5, is DGGITQSPKYLFRKEGQNVTLSCEQNLNHDAMYWYRQDPGQGLRLIYYSQIVNDFQKGDIAEGYSVSREKKESFPLTVTSAQKNPTAFYLCASSIRGHDSNQPQHFGDGTRLSIL.

The chain employs TRBV28 and TRBJ2-5, with TRBD1 identical over 9 bases. The germline CDR1 and CDR2 sequences are MDHEN and SYDVKM. The CDR3 loop spans 15 amino acids. Trimming removed 6 bases from V and 3 bases from J; junction bases left unmatched: 8. CDR3: CASRFSGTGKETQYF. CDR3 nucleotide sequence: TGTGCCAGCAGGTTTAGTGGGACAGGGAAAGAGACCCAGTACTTC.

The chain carries TRBV2 and TRBJ1-5; 10 bases match TRBD1. Trimming removed 6 bases from V and 0 bases from J; junction bases left unmatched: 14. This CDR3 spans 19 amino acids. CDR1 is SNHLY, CDR2 FYNNEI, per germline. The CDR3 loop is CASSNGGDRGRYSNQPQHF. The CDR3 region has the DNA TGTGCCAGCAGCAACGGGGGAGACAGGGGGCGGTATAGCAATCAGCCCCAGCATTTT.

This chain uses TRBV29-1 with TRBJ2-5; perhaps TRBD2 as D (5 bases). The CDR3 consists of 15 residues. The germline gives CDR1 SQVTM, CDR2 ANQGSEA. The V end was cut by 4 bases, the J end by 5 bases, with 20 bases between. The CDR3 sequence: CSVGTEAGLGETQYF. The CDR3 nucleotides read TGCAGCGTTGGAACTGAGGCGGGTTTGGGGGAGACCCAGTACTTC.

The V gene is TRBV4-2, the J gene TRBJ2-5, with D hard to call. The CDR3 contains 15 residues. Trimming took off 0 bases at V and 1 base at J, with 9 bases between the two ends. Germline lookup yields CDR1 LGHNA and CDR2 YNFKEQ. CDR3 protein: CASSQEGWPQETQYF. Here the CDR3 DNA reads TGTGCCAGCAGCCAAGAGGGCTGGCCCCAAGAGACCCAGTACTTC.

This rearrangement joins TRBV4-3 to TRBJ2-3; 9 bases align to TRBD1. The CDR3 runs to 16 residues. The V gene end was trimmed by 3 bases and the J gene end by 5 bases; junction bases not matched to a gene: 9. Per the germline V gene, CDR1 is LGHNA and CDR2 is YSLEER. CDR3 coding DNA: TGCGCCAGCAGCCAGGTTCTGGGACAGGGTGGAGATACGCAGTATTTT. Encoded protein: CASSQVLGQGGDTQYF.

Written as DNA, the CDR3 is TGCAGCGTTGACGAGGGACAGGGAAGAAAACTGTTTTTT. It codes for CSVDEGQGRKLFF. The chain links TRBV29-1 to TRBJ1-4; 9 bases are a match to TRBD1. With V trimmed by 3 bases and J by 10 bases, 6 bases remained unmatched. Germline V gives CDR1 SQVTM, CDR2 ANQGSEA. The CDR3 is 13 amino acids.

The genes are TRBV5-1 and TRBJ2-3, with 8 bases matching TRBD2. Germline values: CDR1 SGHRS, CDR2 YFSETQ. The CDR3 runs to 18 residues. V shed 0 bases, J shed 0 bases, and the junction held 9 bases outside the gene matches. This CDR3 is CASSLAAGGSGSTDTQYF. CDR3 DNA: TGCGCCAGCAGCTTGGCCGCGGGGGGAAGTGGTAGCACAGATACGCAGTATTTT.

The V and J genes are TRBV11-3 and TRBJ2-7; TRBD1 matches 8 bases. This CDR3 has 15 amino acids. CDR1 is SGHNT, CDR2 YENEEA, per germline. Trimming at V came to 3 bases and at J to 3 bases, leaving 7 bases not matched to a gene. The CDR3 sequence is CASSLGQALNYEQYF. The CDR3 DNA follows: TGTGCCAGCAGCTTGGGACAGGCGCTCAACTACGAGCAGTACTTC.

The chain combines TRBV19 with TRBJ1-2; 10 nucleotides align to TRBD1. Germline assignment: CDR1 LNHDA and CDR2 SQIVND (reference sequence). The CDR3 sequence is 18 residues long. The V and J ends lost 6 bases and 0 bases, in that order; junction bases with no gene match: 13. The CDR3 here is CASSRTGTGANANYGYTF. The CDR3, as DNA: TGTGCCAGTAGCCGTACCGGGACAGGGGCTAACGCTAACTATGGCTACACCTTC.

The CDR3, as DNA: TGTGCCAGCAGCTATGGACAGGGCCCGGACTCTGGAAACACCATATATTTT. The encoded protein is CASSYGQGPDSGNTIYF. This chain links TRBV5-6 with TRBJ1-3; 8 bases fit TRBD1. The CDR3 is 17 amino acids. The trim removed 3 bases at V and 0 bases at J, leaving 8 bases unmatched. Germline V gene data show CDR1 as SGHDT and CDR2 as YYEEEE.

V is TRBV7-2 and J is TRBJ2-5; no reliable D call. Germline V gives CDR1 SGHTA, CDR2 FQGNSA. V lost 1 base to trimming and J lost 4 bases, with 16 bases between them. The CDR3 runs 16 residues. DNA for the CDR3: TGTGCCAGCAGCTTAGTCGGTAATTCGGCTAGAGAGACCCAGTACTTC. It is translated as CASSLVGNSARETQYF.